This T cell receptor (beta chain) was sequenced during a study of blood T cell repertoires in COVID-19 (dated by TCRdb to 2018 to 2021). Some background on the complete study: Samples covering the acute and convalescent phases of COVID-19 were provided by collaborators in the United States, Italy and Spain. The prospective study material was composed of cDNA or gDNA derived from T cells, B-cell-depleted T cells, or PBMCs. Deeply sampled blood TCRbeta repertoires from subjects exposed to, actively infected with, or recovered from COVID-19 were included in the dataset. The repertoires were released in a freely available public database meant as a resource for research on the immune response to SARS-CoV-2. Samples came from the ongoing ImmuneRACE study (first 160 participants) plus 1,254 subjects from 6 global collaborators. A de-identified subject ID, COVID-19 status, age in years and sex were almost always included in the sample metadata. Where HLA class I and class II types were available, the types were taken from metadata supplied by the sample provider, not from assay-based typing.

Whole blood was collected in K2EDTA tubes by collaborating institutions according to the institutions' own protocols. For TCRbeta analysis, collaborators shipped samples as frozen whole blood, isolated PBMCs, or DNA extracted from either of those sample types. The germline V gene (reference sequence) supplies CDR1 LNHDA and CDR2 SQIVND. From its cysteine to its phenylalanine, the CDR3 spans 17 amino acids. CDR3 DNA is the only sequence kept; it has 51 bases, read in frame from the first base. V gives up 2 bases and J gives up 8 bases, and the segment between their germline ends measures 21 bases. A remark on this clone: Which antigen it targets is not known. Base quality data are lacking; no much larger clone is found one base away.

Broader findings and caveats from the paper: How much clinical and demographic metadata was included differed by source and by participant, and the metadata was provided uncurated.

TCRbeta CDR3 regions were amplified from genomic DNA by means of the immunoSEQ Assay, a bias-controlled multiplex PCR. From the authors' description of their analysis: The number of nucleated cells in each sample was estimated from the amplification of reference gene primers within the assay. To quantify the absolute abundance of each unique TCRbeta CDR3 rearrangement, sequence reads were collapsed and filtered. Productive Simpson clonality was computed per sample as the square root of Simpson's diversity index over productive rearrangements. TCRdb carries this immuneACCESS record with in-frame sequences only. Its versions omit some clonotypes, under half of them owing to an unresolved V gene in the studies checked, with the rest unexplained. For V, J and clone size, that table is used; D and trimming come from the DNA. Across this sample there are around 300,000 clones, with 70% to 90% seen only once. About 4% of the sample is held by the ten biggest clonotypes.

This TCR came from a woman aged 45-65 years with active or convalescent COVID-19. The sequenced material came from peripheral blood. The rearrangement joined TRBV19 to TRBJ1-4; a weak D assignment points to TRBD1 (5 bases agree). This receptor carries the CDR3 CASSIRRGGTQGEKLFF. The sequenced DNA: TGTGCCAGTAGTATAAGGAGGGGAGGCACCCAAGGAGAAAAACTGTTTTTT.